The 16 T cell receptor beta chains presented below share a single source sample, sequenced in a study of blood T cell repertoires in COVID-19. Only in-frame clones appear in the TCRdb table, and some are missing; sequencing was by immunoSEQ multiplex PCR. The table has approximately 61,000 clones, approximately 79% seen once. What was sequenced was peripheral blood. The origin of the receptors is a woman in her 70s with acute or convalescent COVID-19.

This clone is a singleton in its sample. This sequence joins TRBV5-1 and TRBJ1-5, with TRBD1 identical over 12 bases. The germline V gene has CDR1 SGHRS and CDR2 YFSETQ. Trimming at V came to 4 bases and at J to 6 bases, leaving 5 bases not matched to a gene. This CDR3 contains 15 residues. This CDR3 reads CASSPGQGAIQPQHF. The CDR3 coding sequence is TGCGCCAGCAGCCCGGGACAGGGGGCGATTCAGCCCCAGCATTTT.

This chain connects TRBV12-3 or TRBV12-4 to TRBJ2-1; the D gene is possibly TRBD1 (6 bases). The CDR3 is made up of 12 amino acids. Trimming shortened V by 3 bases and J by 13 bases, and 13 bases separated the two germline ends. DNA of the CDR3: TGTGCCAGCAGTTTGAAGAAACAGGGTCAGTTCTTC. Translation: CASSLKKQGQFF.

The CDR3 DNA sequence: TGCAGTGCTAGTCTTAATCGGGCGGGAGACCGCTGGAACATTCAGTACTTC. This translates into CSASLNRAGDRWNIQYF. This chain joins TRBV20-1 and TRBJ2-4; TRBD2 matches 7 bases. Trimming at V came to 3 bases and at J to 7 bases, leaving 18 bases not matched to a gene. This CDR3 is 17 amino acids long. CDR1 and CDR2 from the germline V gene are DFQATT and SNEGSKA (reference sequence).

The CDR3 is CASSLDPYSGANVLTF. The CDR3 nucleotides read TGTGCCAGCAGCTTAGATCCTTACTCTGGGGCCAACGTCCTGACTTTC. The chain couples TRBV11-3 to TRBJ2-6; no reliable D call. CDR1 SGHNT and CDR2 YENEEA come from the germline V gene. Trimming removed 0 bases from V and 0 bases from J, with 6 bases in between. The CDR3 has 16 residues.

This clone appeared a few times. The CDR3 DNA reads TGTGCCAGCAGCCAGTCGGGGGGCGCGGGGGAGCTGTTTTTT. Protein sequence: CASSQSGGAGELFF. V is TRBV3-1 (or the pseudogene TRBV3-2) and J is TRBJ2-2; D may be TRBD2 (7 bases). Germline CDR1 and CDR2: LGHDT and YNNKEL (reference sequence). The length of the CDR3 is 14 residues. The V and J ends lost 3 bases and 8 bases respectively, with 13 bases between them.

J is TRBJ2-5 and V is TRBV10-2; TRBD1 aligns across 9 bases. Losses at the gene ends were 4 bases for V and 5 bases for J; bases not matched to a gene: 17. Germline CDR1 WSHSY, CDR2 SAAADI. The CDR3 extends over 18 amino acids. CDR3 DNA: TGCGCCAGCAGTGGCCCGGGACAGGGTCGGGCCTCGGGGGAGACCCAGTACTTC. It translates to CASSGPGQGRASGETQYF.

The chain is built from TRBV13 and TRBJ1-3, with D unresolved. This CDR3 has 15 residues. Germline values: CDR1 PRHDT, CDR2 FYEKMQ (reference sequence). Trimming took off 2 bases at V and 2 bases at J, with 10 bases between the two ends. The CDR3 nucleotides are TGTGCCAGCAGCTTAACGGTCAATCCTGGAAACACCATATATTTT. This encodes CASSLTVNPGNTIYF. The whole variable domain, remainder taken from reference TRBV13 and TRBJ1-3, is AAGVIQSPRHLIKEKRETATLKCYPIPRHDTVYWYQQGPGQDPQFLISFYEKMQSDKGSIPDRFSAQQFSDYHSELNMSSLELGDSALYFCASSLTVNPGNTIYFGEGSWLTVV.

The V gene is TRBV2, the J gene TRBJ2-7; TRBD2 matches 14 bases. This CDR3 has 21 residues. J gave up 2 bases and V 2 bases, and 17 bases lay outside the gene matches. In germline, CDR1 is SNHLY, CDR2 FYNNEI. CDR3 bases: TGTGCCAGCAGTGAAATTGGTCCAGGACTAGCGGGGGGCCGTGCACCCTACGAGCAGTACTTC. Residues: CASSEIGPGLAGGRAPYEQYF.

The chain links TRBV28 to TRBJ1-5; no reliable D call. Germline V gene lookup returns CDR1 MDHEN and CDR2 SYDVKM. CDR3 size: 12 residues. V lost 5 bases and J 7 bases, leaving 9 bases between the germline ends. CDR3 loop: CASSLPVQPQHF. CDR3 nucleotides: TGTGCCAGCAGTCTCCCGGTCCAGCCCCAGCATTTT. Together with reference TRBV28 and TRBJ1-5, the CDR3 gives the full variable domain: DVKVTQSSRYLVKRTGEKVFLECVQDMDHENMFWYRQDPGLGLRLIYFSYDVKMKEKGDIPEGYSVSREKKERFSLILESASTNQTSMYLCASSLPVQPQHFGDGTRLSIL.

This clone is a singleton in its sample. The CDR3 nucleotides are TGCGCCAGCAGCCAAGGTGGGACAGCGAACTCCCAAGAGACCCAGTACTTC. Protein product: CASSQGGTANSQETQYF. The chain is built from TRBV4-3 and TRBJ2-5; 7 nucleotides align to TRBD1. J lost 1 base, V lost 1 base, and 9 bases had no gene match. The CDR3 has 17 residues. CDR1 is LGHNA and CDR2 is YSLEER in the germline V gene.

The sample holds a few counts of this clone. The chain has TRBV29-1 and TRBJ1-1; D not resolved. Trimming shortened V by 2 bases and J by 8 bases, and 3 bases separated the two germline ends. Per the germline V gene, CDR1 is SQVTM and CDR2 is ANQGSEA. CDR3 length: 9 amino acids. As DNA, the CDR3 is TGCAGCGTTGAAACAGAAGCTTTCTTT. Residues: CSVETEAFF.

The gene calls are TRBV2 and TRBJ2-7, with D perhaps matching TRBD1 (6 bases). The V and J ends lost 2 bases and 3 bases respectively, with 11 bases between them. There are 14 residues in the CDR3. CDR1 and CDR2 from the germline V gene are SNHLY and FYNNEI. CDR3 amino acids: CASSELGQGYEQYF. The CDR3 region has the DNA TGTGCCAGCAGTGAATTGGGACAAGGCTACGAGCAGTACTTC.

The chain joins TRBV7-2 to TRBJ2-3; D call uncertain. Germline CDR1 and CDR2: SGHTA and FQGNSA. The CDR3 is 13 amino acids. Trimming took 3 bases from V and 7 from J, leaving 11 bases between them. The CDR3 protein is CASSFRHSNTQYF. The CDR3 DNA follows: TGTGCCAGCAGCTTCCGACACTCTAATACGCAGTATTTT. Variable domain in full (rest from reference TRBV7-2 and TRBJ2-3): GAGVSQSPSNKVTEKGKDVELRCDPISGHTALYWYRQSLGQGLEFLIYFQGNSAPDKSGLPSDRFSAERTGGSVSTLTIQRTQQEDSAVYLCASSFRHSNTQYFGPGTRLTVL.

This rearrangement joins TRBV5-6 to TRBJ1-1; possible D gene TRBD1, 5 bases. Trimming stripped 0 bases from V and 0 bases from J, with 12 bases between. CDR3 size: 16 residues. Germline CDR1 and CDR2: SGHDT and YYEEEE. For the CDR3, the DNA is TGTGCCAGCAGCTTGGACACAGGACCGATGAACACTGAAGCTTTCTTT. Protein sequence: CASSLDTGPMNTEAFF.

The gene calls are TRBV6-5 and TRBJ1-5; TRBD1 matches at 9 bases. Germline CDR1 and CDR2: MNHEY and SVGAGI. V lost 5 bases and J lost 1; bases outside the gene matches: 3. CDR3 length: 15 residues. Written as DNA, the CDR3 is TGTGCCAGCAGTAGTGGGACAGGGAGCAATCAGCCCCAGCATTTT. This codes for CASSSGTGSNQPQHF.

The CDR3 nucleotides are TGTGCCAGCAGCTCCCTCCGCGGGGGGCGGAGAACCGGGGAGCTGTTTTTT. It encodes CASSSLRGGRRTGELFF. The V call is TRBV11-2, the J call TRBJ2-2, with TRBD2 matching 8 bases. The J segment lost 5 bases and the V segment lost 4 bases, leaving 12 bases of the junction unmatched. The CDR3 is made up of 17 amino acids. Germline V gene sequence: CDR1 SGHAT, CDR2 FQNNGV.